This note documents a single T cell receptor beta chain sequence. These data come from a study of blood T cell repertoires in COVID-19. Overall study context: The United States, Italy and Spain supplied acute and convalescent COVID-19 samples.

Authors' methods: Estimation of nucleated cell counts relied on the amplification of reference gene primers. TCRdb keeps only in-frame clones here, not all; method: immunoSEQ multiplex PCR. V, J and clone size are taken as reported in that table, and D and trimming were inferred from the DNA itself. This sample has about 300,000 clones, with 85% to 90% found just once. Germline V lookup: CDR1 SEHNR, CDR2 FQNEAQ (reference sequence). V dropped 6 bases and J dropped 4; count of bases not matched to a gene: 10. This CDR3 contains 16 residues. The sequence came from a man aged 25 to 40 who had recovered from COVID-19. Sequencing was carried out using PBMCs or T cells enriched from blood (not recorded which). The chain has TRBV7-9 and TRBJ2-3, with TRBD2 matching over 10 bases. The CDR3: CASSPSGRAMSDTQYF. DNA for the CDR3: TGTGCCAGCAGTCCAAGCGGGAGGGCCATGTCAGATACGCAGTATTTT.